This T cell receptor beta chain was documented in a study of T cell responses to AZD1222 COVID-19 vaccine. The table came from immunoSEQ multiplex PCR; TCRdb's copy has only in-frame clones and leaves some out. The table shows 85,000 to 100,000 clones, with about 89% occurring only once. A remark on this clone: The antigen is unknown.

Regarding the study as a whole: The span of vaccine-associated CD4 TCRs extended across spike, with dominance at 160-218 and 743-854. Reports say nearly half of spike-specific TCRs go after unmutated variant regions. Repertoires were obtained solely post-peak T cell response.

The CDR3 runs 15 residues. The trim removed 3 bases at V and 7 bases at J, leaving 9 bases unmatched. The germline CDR1 and CDR2 sequences are MNHNS and SASEGT. The sequence came from an adult who received the AZD1222 COVID-19 vaccine. The source was peripheral blood, collected 28 days after the second AZD1222 dose. The rearrangement joins TRBV6-1 to TRBJ1-5, with TRBD1 matching over 7 bases. The CDR3, as DNA: TGTGCCAGCAGTGATTGGACAGGATCTGGCCAGCCCCAGCATTTT. Translation: CASSDWTGSGQPQHF.